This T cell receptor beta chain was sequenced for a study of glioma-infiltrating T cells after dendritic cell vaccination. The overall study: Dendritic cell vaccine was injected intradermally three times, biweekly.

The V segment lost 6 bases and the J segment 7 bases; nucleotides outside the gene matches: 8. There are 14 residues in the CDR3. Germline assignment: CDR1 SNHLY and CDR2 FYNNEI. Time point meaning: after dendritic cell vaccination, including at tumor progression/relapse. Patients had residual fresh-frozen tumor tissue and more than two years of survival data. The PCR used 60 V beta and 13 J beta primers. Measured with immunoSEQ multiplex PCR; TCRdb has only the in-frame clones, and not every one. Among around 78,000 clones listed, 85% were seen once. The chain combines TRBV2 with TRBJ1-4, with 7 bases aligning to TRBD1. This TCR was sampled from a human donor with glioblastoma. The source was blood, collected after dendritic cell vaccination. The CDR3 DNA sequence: TGTGCCAGCAGGGGACAGACCTTTAGTGAAAAACTGTTTTTT. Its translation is CASRGQTFSEKLFF.